A selection of T cell receptor beta chains follows, all from one sample in a study of T cell responses to AZD1222 COVID-19 vaccine. Data came from immunoSEQ multiplex PCR; TCRdb stores just in-frame clones and leaves some out. The table lists some 150,000 clones, about 86% of them singletons, with approximately 4.7% in the top ten. The specimen comprised peripheral blood, sampled 28 days after the second AZD1222 dose. These receptors were collected from an adult who received the AZD1222 COVID-19 vaccine. The CDR3 runs from the conserved cysteine through the conserved F or W. Each record gives: CDR3 protein, V gene.

CDR3: CASSPTHSGEQYF
V: TRBV18

CDR3: CASRRGDYEQYF
V: TRBV6-5

CDR3: CASSVTGNYEQYF
V: TRBV13

CDR3: CASSSLQQSSGANVLTF
V: TRBV27

CDR3: CATSKGTDLTYGYTF
V: TRBV15

CDR3: CASSTLGGNTGELFF
V: TRBV5-1

CDR3: CASSPLPVALHF
V: TRBV12-3/TRBV12-4

CDR3: CASSRKELIPYEQYF
V: TRBV6-5

CDR3: CASSLWGRVGLAGGVEQFF
V: TRBV7-9

CDR3: CASSLEGPPSSGNTIYF
V: TRBV7-9

CDR3: CASSLAGRGDTDTQYF
V: TRBV5-1

CDR3: CASSYSGRKSPQQYF
V: TRBV6-5

CDR3: CASSWDSLNSPLHF
V: TRBV11-2

CDR3: CSVESPGEKLFF
V: TRBV29-1

CDR3: CASEGQTVRYEQYF
V: TRBV28

CDR3: CASSQEAGSPYGYTF
V: TRBV3-1/TRBV3-2

CDR3: CASSPRTGTTYEQYF
V: TRBV9

CDR3: CASSFDGSGNTIYF
V: TRBV5-1

CDR3: CASRTGGGTEAFF
V: TRBV6-5

CDR3: CASSLSGGEQFF
V: TRBV7-9

CDR3: CASSSTASYGYTF
V: TRBV5-1

CDR3: CASSQVGREPTKQYF
V: TRBV14

CDR3: CASSQDYQLSTQYF
V: TRBV7-2

CDR3: CASSPPAQGIQPQHF
V: TRBV19

CDR3: CASSEHIIFTGELFF
V: TRBV6-1

CDR3: CASSFQAFYGYTF
V: TRBV27

CDR3: CASSLADPSTDTQYF
V: TRBV7-8

CDR3: CASSQDTQRGQYF
V: TRBV3-1/TRBV3-2

CDR3: CASSLNPQYTEAFF
V: TRBV7-2

CDR3: CASSIGTVNGGELFF
V: TRBV18

CDR3: CASTSGPPSTDTQYF
V: TRBV7-6

CDR3: CASTGDRKNGELFF
V: TRBV19

CDR3: CAISESRPAGGGNYGYTF
V: TRBV10-3

CDR3: CAISESFTDTQYF
V: TRBV10-3

CDR3: CATRSTSTLLPDPLHF
V: TRBV15

CDR3: CASSFDLNTGELFF
V: TRBV11-3

CDR3: CASRARSNQPQHF
V: TRBV2

CDR3: CASTFLRVVSSYNEQFF
V: TRBV7-2

CDR3: CASSFQGTGQPQHF
V: TRBV7-9

CDR3: CASSDSGTGGNEQYF
V: TRBV25-1

CDR3: CASSVGTGGTGELFF
V: TRBV11-3

CDR3: CASSYRGGEQYF
V: TRBV6-5

CDR3: CAIRSTGGDYGYTF
V: TRBV28

CDR3: CASSSQGNGPQHF
V: TRBV13

CDR3: CAWKPPDRANTEAFF
V: TRBV30

CDR3: CASSRVRIMNTEAFF
V: TRBV7-7

CDR3: CASSLGRGFTEAFF
V: TRBV5-6

CDR3: CASSPSTVLSGYTF
V: TRBV6-5

CDR3: CASNWDRENTEAFF
V: TRBV2

CDR3: CASSLGSYGISEQYF
V: TRBV11-3

CDR3: CASSGGGGITGELFF
V: TRBV6-5

CDR3: CASSELRAYGYTF
V: TRBV6-1

CDR3: CASSRGAWQPQHF
V: TRBV28

CDR3: CASSRLLSSRAEAFF
V: TRBV7-9

CDR3: CASSVEGGPYEQYF
V: TRBV9

CDR3: CASRSGAGEYEQYF
V: TRBV6-6

CDR3: CASSLGRSPLHF
V: TRBV13

CDR3: CASSEGRRTGELFF
V: TRBV6-1

CDR3: CAWTAGSGAGNTIYF
V: TRBV30

CDR3: CATSRDRGSYNEQFF
V: TRBV15